This is a list of T cell receptor beta chains from one sample in a study of blood T cells in healthy people across ages. TCRdb used MiXCR to reprocess the 5' RACE reads, holding one entry per CDR3 protein. This table holds around 700,000 distinct CDR3 sequences, around 25% found once. Separately, the same data were catalogued under a study of T cells of mothers and their children.

The sequenced sample was blood. Source of these receptors: a boy aged 5-17 years in good health. The conserved cysteine and the conserved F or W are not part of the CDR3 here. A D gene is named only where the DNA matches it firmly.

>-|TRBV29-1|TRBJ1-3
SVDRGLAPGNTIY
>-|TRBV5-6|TRBJ2-4
ASSLMGGVVGNIQY
>-|TRBV28|TRBJ2-1
ASSLALSGLYNEQF
>TRBD1|TRBV7-2|TRBJ2-7
ASSIDRVSYEQY
>TRBD1|TRBV29-1|TRBJ1-1
SVAWQGDTEAF
>TRBD2|TRBV29-1|TRBJ2-1
SVEGTSGRVNEQF
>-|TRBV12-3/TRBV12-4|TRBJ2-5
ASSLGTPTQETQY
>TRBD1|TRBV3-1|TRBJ1-2
ASSHGGQIYGYT
>TRBD1|TRBV5-1|TRBJ1-2
ASSLAGTGFGYT
>-|TRBV20-1|TRBJ2-1
SARGRNYNELF
>TRBD2|TRBV12-3/TRBV12-4|TRBJ2-7
ASGSGFSYEQY
>-|TRBV11-2|TRBJ2-7
ASSPGLLPPYEQY
>TRBD1|TRBV13|TRBJ2-7
ASSPRAGGGVYEQY
>TRBD2|TRBV12-3/TRBV12-4|TRBJ2-5
ASSRYKLAGLQETQY
>-|TRBV29-1|TRBJ2-5
SVAGRLSTETQY
>-|TRBV7-2|TRBJ2-5
ASSWNGGETQY
>TRBD2|TRBV28|TRBJ2-1
ASSSAGLNYNEQF
>-|TRBV13|TRBJ2-7
ASSLGGPTYEQY
>TRBD2|TRBV7-9|TRBJ2-2
ASSPRLADYTGELF
>TRBD2|TRBV28|TRBJ2-5
ASSFGLAGGIQETQY
>-|TRBV13|TRBJ2-5
ASSPVRDKGC
>TRBD2|TRBV5-1|TRBJ2-5
ASSTGGQETQY
>TRBD2|TRBV6-2/TRBV6-3|-
ASSDGGAGYNEQF
>-|TRBV2|TRBJ1-2
ASSASREPSYGYT
>-|TRBV10-3|TRBJ1-6
AIRGTDSPLH
>TRBD1|TRBV6-6|TRBJ1-5
ASSYSMTGNQPQH
>TRBD1|TRBV7-2|TRBJ2-5
ASSKTGGEEETQY
>-|TRBV10-1|TRBJ1-2
ATQWGVRANYGYT
>-|TRBV29-1|TRBJ2-2
SVEGSYTGELF
>-|TRBV9|TRBJ2-1
ASSVTRSVPYNEQF
>-|TRBV29-1|TRBJ2-1
SVEDPGASSYNEQF
>TRBD1|TRBV6-5|TRBJ1-4
ASSRSGQGAEKLF
>-|TRBV28|TRBJ2-3
ASSKPQASSGTQY
>TRBD2|TRBV28|TRBJ2-3
ASSPGLAGTSTDTQY
>TRBD1|TRBV6-2/TRBV6-3|TRBJ1-6
ATTDRNSPLH
>-|TRBV7-9|TRBJ2-7
ASSSSSGVQY
>-|TRBV5-5|TRBJ2-5
ASSFQGIETQY
>TRBD1|TRBV7-2|TRBJ2-7
ASSFGQGYEQY
>TRBD2|TRBV6-5|TRBJ2-5
ASSSPGGAGSMKTQY
>-|TRBV12-3/TRBV12-4|TRBJ1-6
ASSSGTVPSSPLH
>-|TRBV6-1|TRBJ2-5
ASSETVLQETQY
>-|TRBV9|TRBJ1-2
ASSVGGRLGYT
>TRBD1|TRBV10-3|-
AIRDRLYYEQY
>-|TRBV7-9|TRBJ2-7
ASSSEASEQY
>TRBD2|TRBV29-1|-
SVQTSAYYEQY
>-|TRBV10-3|TRBJ2-5
AISAQRAVETQY
>-|TRBV29-1|TRBJ1-1
SASTNTEAF
>TRBD2|TRBV19|TRBJ2-3
ASTSSGRTDTQY
>TRBD1|TRBV9|TRBJ2-5
ASSALDRGIQY
>-|TRBV3-1|TRBJ1-4
ASSQETPRRKLF
>TRBD2|TRBV7-2|-
ASSLESASGRRGEQY
>-|TRBV5-1|TRBJ1-1
ASSWSANTNTEAF